The present T cell receptor (beta chain) was sequenced within a study of T cells in Graves' hyperthyroidism and ophthalmopathy. Around 10 ml fresh peripheral blood yielded the PBMCs. The TCR beta CDR3 regions underwent amplification using RNA transcripts as the source. A first-round RT-PCR of the TCR CDR3 used the HTBI primer set. TCRdb reanalysed the multiplex PCR reads using MiXCR and keeps one entry per CDR3 protein. The table has some 360,000 distinct CDR3 sequences, roughly 14% seen once; the top ten hold more than 9.5%. Study-wide points: Most thyroid-expanded clonotypes above 0.001 were also found in blood.

The CDR3 sequence is 14 residues long. V was cut by 5 bases and J by 1 base, with 9 bases left in between. The germline V gene encodes CDR1 SNHLY and CDR2 FYNNEI. This clonotype was detected ten times or more. No antigen is known for it. The sample taken for sequencing was blood. This receptor was obtained from a woman aged 55-70 years with Graves' hyperthyroidism. The V gene is TRBV2, the J gene TRBJ1-5, with TRBD1 as a possible D gene (5 bases). The CDR3 DNA follows: TGTGCCAGCAGTATCGACAGCAGCAATCAGCCCCAGCATTTT. It yields the protein CASSIDSSNQPQHF. Using reference TRBV2 and TRBJ1-5 for the parts outside the CDR3, the full variable domain is EPEVTQTPSHQVTQMGQEVILRCVPISNHLYFYWYRQILGQKVEFLVSFYNNEISEKSEIFDDQFSVERPDGSNFTLKIRSTKLEDSAMYFCASSIDSSNQPQHFGDGTRLSIL.